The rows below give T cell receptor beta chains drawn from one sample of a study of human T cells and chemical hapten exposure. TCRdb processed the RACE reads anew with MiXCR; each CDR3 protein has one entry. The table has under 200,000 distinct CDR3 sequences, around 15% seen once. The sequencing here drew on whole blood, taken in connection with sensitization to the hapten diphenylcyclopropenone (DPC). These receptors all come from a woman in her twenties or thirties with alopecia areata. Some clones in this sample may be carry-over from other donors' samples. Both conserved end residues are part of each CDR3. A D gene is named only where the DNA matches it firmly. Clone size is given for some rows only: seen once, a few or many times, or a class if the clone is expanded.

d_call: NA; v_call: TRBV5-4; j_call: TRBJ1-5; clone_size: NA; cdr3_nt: TGTGCCAGCAGCTTGGGCCCCTGGGGGCCCCAGCATTTT; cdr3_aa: CASSLGPWGPQHF
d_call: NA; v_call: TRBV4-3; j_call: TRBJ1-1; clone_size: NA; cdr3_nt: TGCGCCAGCAGCCAAGAGATGGTGGGGGACCACGACGGATTTTGGATGAACACTGAAGCTTTCTTT; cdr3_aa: CASSQEMVGDHDGFWMNTEAFF
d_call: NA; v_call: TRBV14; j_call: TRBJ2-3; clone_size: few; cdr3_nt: TGTGCCAGCAGCCAAGCGATAGCGGCCCTCACAGATACGCAGTATTTT; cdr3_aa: CASSQAIAALTDTQYF
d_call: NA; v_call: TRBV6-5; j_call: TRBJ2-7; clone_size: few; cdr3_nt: TGTGCCAGCAGTTACTCGGGTACTAGCTACGAGCAGTACTTC; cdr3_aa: CASSYSGTSYEQYF
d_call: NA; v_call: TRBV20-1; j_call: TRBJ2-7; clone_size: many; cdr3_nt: TGCAGTGCTATGTCCCTGATCGAGCAGTACTTC; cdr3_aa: CSAMSLIEQYF
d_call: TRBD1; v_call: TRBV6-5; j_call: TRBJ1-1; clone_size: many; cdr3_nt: TGTGCCAGCAGTTACAGGGACAGGGATGAAGCTTTCTTT; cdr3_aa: CASSYRDRDEAFF
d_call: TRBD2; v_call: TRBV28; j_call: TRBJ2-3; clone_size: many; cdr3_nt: TGTGCCAGCAGTTCCCCTAGCGGGGGCACAGATACGCAGTATTTT; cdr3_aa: CASSSPSGGTDTQYF
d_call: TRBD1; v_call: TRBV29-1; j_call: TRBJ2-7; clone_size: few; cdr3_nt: TGCAGCGTTGATGTTTGGGACAGGGGGCTGAACGAGCAGTACTTC; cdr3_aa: CSVDVWDRGLNEQYF
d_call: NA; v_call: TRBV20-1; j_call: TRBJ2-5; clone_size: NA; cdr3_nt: TGCAGTGAGACTTCAGGGCAAGAGACCCAGTACTTC; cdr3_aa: CSETSGQETQYF
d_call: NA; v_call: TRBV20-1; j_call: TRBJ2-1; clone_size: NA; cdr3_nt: TGCAGTGCTAGAGATGTACAGGGAAGCTCCTACAATGAGCAGTTCTTC; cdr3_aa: CSARDVQGSSYNEQFF
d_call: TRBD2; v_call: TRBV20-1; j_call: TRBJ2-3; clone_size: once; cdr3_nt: TGCAGTGCTAGTCTTGGACTAGCGGGAAACACAGATACGCAGTATTTT; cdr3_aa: CSASLGLAGNTDTQYF
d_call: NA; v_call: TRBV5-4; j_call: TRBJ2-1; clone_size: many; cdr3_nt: TGTGCCAGCAGCTTGGCGTCTTCATTCTACAATGAGCAGTTCTTC; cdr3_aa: CASSLASSFYNEQFF
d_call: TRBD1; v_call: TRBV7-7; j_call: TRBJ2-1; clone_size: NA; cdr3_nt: TGTGCCAGCAGCTCCGGGACAGGGGAGTGGAAGCAGTTCTTC; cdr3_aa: CASSSGTGEWKQFF
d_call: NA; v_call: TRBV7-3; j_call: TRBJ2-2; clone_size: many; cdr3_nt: TGTGCCAGCAGCTTGACGGGAGCGGACACCGGGGAGCTGTTTTTT; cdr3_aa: CASSLTGADTGELFF
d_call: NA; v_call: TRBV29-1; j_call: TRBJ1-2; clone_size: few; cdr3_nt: TGCAGCGTCGGCGGGGGTGACTATGGCTACACCTTC; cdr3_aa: CSVGGGDYGYTF
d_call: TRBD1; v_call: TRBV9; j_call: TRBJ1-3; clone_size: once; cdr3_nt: TGTGCCAGCAGCTATGGACAGGGCTCTGGAAACACCATATATTTT; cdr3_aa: CASSYGQGSGNTIYF
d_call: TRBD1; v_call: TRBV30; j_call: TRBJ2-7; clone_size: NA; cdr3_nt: TGTGCCGGACAGGGACTCGGGTACGAGCAGTACTTC; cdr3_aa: CAGQGLGYEQYF
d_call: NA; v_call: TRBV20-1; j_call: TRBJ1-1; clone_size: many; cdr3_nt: TGCAGTGCTAGAGATGGGGGGGGAAACACTGAAGCTTTCTTT; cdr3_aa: CSARDGGGNTEAFF
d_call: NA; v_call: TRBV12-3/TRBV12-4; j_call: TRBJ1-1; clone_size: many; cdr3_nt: TGTGCCAGCAGCTCAGGGGCGAACACTGAAGCTTTCTTT; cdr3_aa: CASSSGANTEAFF
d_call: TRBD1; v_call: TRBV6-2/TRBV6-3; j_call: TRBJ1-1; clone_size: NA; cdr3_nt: TGTGCCAGCAGTCGACTACAGGGGATCGCTGAAGCTTTCTTT; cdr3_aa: CASSRLQGIAEAFF
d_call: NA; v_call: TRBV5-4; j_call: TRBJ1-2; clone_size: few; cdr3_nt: TGTGCCAGCAGCGCGGCCGGGAAGAACTATGGCTACACCTTC; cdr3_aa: CASSAAGKNYGYTF
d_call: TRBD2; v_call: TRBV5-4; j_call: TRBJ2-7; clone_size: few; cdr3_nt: TGTGCCAGCAGCTTGTCTAGCGGGAGAAGGGACGAGCAGTACTTC; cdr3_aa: CASSLSSGRRDEQYF
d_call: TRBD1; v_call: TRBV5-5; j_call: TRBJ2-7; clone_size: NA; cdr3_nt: TGTGCCAGCAGCTCGACAGGGGACCCCTACGAGCAGTACTTC; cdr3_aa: CASSSTGDPYEQYF
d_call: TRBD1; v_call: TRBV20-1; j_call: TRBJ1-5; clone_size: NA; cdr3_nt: TGCAGTGCCGAGAGGACAGGCCGGCAGCATTTT; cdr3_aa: CSAERTGRQHF
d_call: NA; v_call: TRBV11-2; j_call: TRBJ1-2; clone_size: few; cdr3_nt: TGTGCCAGCGCACCCCTAAGGGGTCAGTGGGATGGCTACACCTTC; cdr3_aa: CASAPLRGQWDGYTF
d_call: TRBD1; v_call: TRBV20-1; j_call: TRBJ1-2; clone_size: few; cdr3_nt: TGCAGTGCTAGTTCGGACAGGTCCTATGGCTACACCTTC; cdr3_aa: CSASSDRSYGYTF
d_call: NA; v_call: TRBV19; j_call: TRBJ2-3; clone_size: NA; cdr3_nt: TGTGCCAGTAGTCTTGGGTGGGCAGATACAGATACGCAGTATTTT; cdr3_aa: CASSLGWADTDTQYF
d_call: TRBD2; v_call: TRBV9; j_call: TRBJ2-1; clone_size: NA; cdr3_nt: TGTGCCAGCAGCGTAGGTAGCGGGAGACTTCTCTCCTACAATGAGCAGTTCTTC; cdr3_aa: CASSVGSGRLLSYNEQFF
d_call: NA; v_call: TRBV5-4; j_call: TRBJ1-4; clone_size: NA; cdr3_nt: TGTGCCAGCAGCTTGGGCGCTTATGAAAAACTGTTTTTT; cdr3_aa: CASSLGAYEKLFF
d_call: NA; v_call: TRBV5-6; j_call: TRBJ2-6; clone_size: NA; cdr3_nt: TGTGCCAGCAGGCTGGGACGTTTGTCTGGGGCCAACGTCCTGACTTTC; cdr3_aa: CASRLGRLSGANVLTF
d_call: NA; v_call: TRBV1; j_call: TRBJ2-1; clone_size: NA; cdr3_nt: TGCACCAGCAGGAGAACTAGCGGGGGCCCGAACGGAGACAATGAGCAGTTCTTC; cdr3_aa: CTSRRTSGGPNGDNEQFF
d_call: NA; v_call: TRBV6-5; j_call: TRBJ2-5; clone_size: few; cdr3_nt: TGTGCCAGCGGGGGTAAGAGCGGTGCAGAGACCCAGTACTTC; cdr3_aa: CASGGKSGAETQYF
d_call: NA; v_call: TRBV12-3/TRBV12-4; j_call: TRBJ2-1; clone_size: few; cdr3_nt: TGTGCCAGCAGTTTGGGGGCCTGGGGAAATGAGCAGTTCTTC; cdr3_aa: CASSLGAWGNEQFF
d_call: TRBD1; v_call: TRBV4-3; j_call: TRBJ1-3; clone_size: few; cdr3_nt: TGCGCCAGCAGCCAACGGGACAGGGGAACAGGAAACACCATATATTTT; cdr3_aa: CASSQRDRGTGNTIYF
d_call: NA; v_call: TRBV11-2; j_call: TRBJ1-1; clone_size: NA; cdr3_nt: TGTGCCAGCAGCTTTGATTCAGGGGCAGGGACTGAAGCTTTCTTT; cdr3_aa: CASSFDSGAGTEAFF
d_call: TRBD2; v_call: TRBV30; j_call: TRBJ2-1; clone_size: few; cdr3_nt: TGTGCCTGGAATTCGGCTAGCGGGGGCGTGGGAATTGAGCAGTTCTTC; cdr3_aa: CAWNSASGGVGIEQFF
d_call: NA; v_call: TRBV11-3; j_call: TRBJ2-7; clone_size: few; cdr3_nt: TGTGCCAGCAGCAAAAACGCGGCAGGGATTACCTACGAGCAGTACTTC; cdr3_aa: CASSKNAAGITYEQYF
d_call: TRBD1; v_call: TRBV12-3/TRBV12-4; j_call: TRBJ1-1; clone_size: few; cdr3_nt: TGTGCCAGCAGGGACAGGGAAGTAACTGAAGCTTTCTTT; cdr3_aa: CASRDREVTEAFF
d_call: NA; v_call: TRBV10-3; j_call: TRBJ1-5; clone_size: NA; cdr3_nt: TGTGCCATCAGTGAGCAAGTAAATCAGCCCCAGCATTTT; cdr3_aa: CAISEQVNQPQHF
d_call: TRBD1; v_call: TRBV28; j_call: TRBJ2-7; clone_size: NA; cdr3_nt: TGTGCCAGCAGTTTCTTTCTTCGGACAGGGGCCGTGGCGGGAGCTGCCTACGAGCAGTACTTC; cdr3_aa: CASSFFLRTGAVAGAAYEQYF
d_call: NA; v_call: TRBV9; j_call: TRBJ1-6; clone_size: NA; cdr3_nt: TGTGCCAGCAGCGTAGGAGACAGAAGGGATTCACCCCTCCACTTT; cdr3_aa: CASSVGDRRDSPLHF
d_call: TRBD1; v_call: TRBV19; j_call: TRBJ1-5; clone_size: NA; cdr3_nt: TGTGCCAGTAGTATTTTGGATTTGGGACAGCATGATCAGCCCCAGCATTTT; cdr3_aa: CASSILDLGQHDQPQHF
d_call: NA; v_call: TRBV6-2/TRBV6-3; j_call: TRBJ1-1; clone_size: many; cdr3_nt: TGTGCCAGCAGTTACTCGACAGTAACTGAAGCTTTCTTT; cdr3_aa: CASSYSTVTEAFF
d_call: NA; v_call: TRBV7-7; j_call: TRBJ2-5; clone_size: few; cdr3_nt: TGTGCCAGCAGCTTGGGAGGCGGGGATGAGACCCAGTACTTC; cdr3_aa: CASSLGGGDETQYF
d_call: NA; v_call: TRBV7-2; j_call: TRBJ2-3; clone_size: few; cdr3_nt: TGTGCCAGCAGCTTAGGGACCACAGGGAACCCAGATACGCAGTATTTT; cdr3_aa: CASSLGTTGNPDTQYF
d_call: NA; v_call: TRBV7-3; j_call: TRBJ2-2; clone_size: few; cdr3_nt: TGTGCCAGCAGCGAGGACAGTACGAACACCGGGGAGCTGTTTTTT; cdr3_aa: CASSEDSTNTGELFF
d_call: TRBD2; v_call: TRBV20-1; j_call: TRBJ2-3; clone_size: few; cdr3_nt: TGCAGTGCTAGCGTTAGCGGGAGGGCGGATACGCAGTATTTT; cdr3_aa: CSASVSGRADTQYF
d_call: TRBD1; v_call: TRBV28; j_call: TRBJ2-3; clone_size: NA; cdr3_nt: TGTGCCAGCAGGGACAGGTCTCCAGATACGCAGTATTTT; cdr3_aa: CASRDRSPDTQYF
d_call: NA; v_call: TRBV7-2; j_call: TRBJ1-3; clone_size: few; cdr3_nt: TGTGCCAGCAGCTTCGACTTTTTTCGGCGAAACACCATATATTTT; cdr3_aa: CASSFDFFRRNTIYF
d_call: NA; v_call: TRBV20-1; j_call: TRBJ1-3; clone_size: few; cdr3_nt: TGCAGTGCTAGGCAGGGTCTTTCTGGAAACACCATATATTTT; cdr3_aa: CSARQGLSGNTIYF